The 21 T cell receptor beta chains below were found in one sample sequenced in a study of OX40 agonist ivuxolimab in advanced cancers. Receptors were amplified or captured by the immunoSEQ multiplex PCR assay. TCRdb retrieved this table from immuneACCESS and kept in-frame rearrangements only. Not all clones are present; in checked studies, unresolved V genes account for under half, and no reason is known for the remainder. This sample holds approximately 90,000 clones; about 83% were observed only once. The ten largest clones take up approximately 1.5% of the sample. The sample was CD4+ or CD8+ T cells sorted from blood, taken in a trial of the OX40 agonist ivuxolimab. These receptors were obtained from an adult with an advanced solid tumor such as melanoma, head and neck, liver or kidney cancer.

DNA of the CDR3: TGCGCCAGCAGCTCCCAATACGGTGAGCAGTTCTTC. Translation gives CASSSQYGEQFF. The V call is TRBV5-1, the J call TRBJ2-1; D gene ambiguous. The CDR3 sequence is 12 residues long. Deletions cut 3 bases from V and 9 bases from J, with 10 bases between. Germline V gives CDR1 SGHRS, CDR2 YFSETQ.

This rearrangement joins TRBV19 to TRBJ1-5, with D unclear. Germline-derived CDR1 and CDR2 are LNHDA and SQIVND (reference sequence). The length of the CDR3 is 13 residues. V was trimmed by 2 bases and J by 4 bases, leaving 6 bases between them. The DNA for the CDR3 is TGTGCCAGTAGTATATCAGTGAATCAGCCCCAGCATTTT. This encodes CASSISVNQPQHF.

This clone was seen a handful of times. The V call is TRBV7-2, the J call TRBJ1-1, with D perhaps matching TRBD1 (6 bases). CDR3 length equals 13 residues. Germline CDR1 SGHTA, CDR2 FQGNSA. With 5 bases removed from V and 3 bases from J, the gap between germline ends came to 10 bases. The CDR3 DNA is TGTGCCAGCAGCCCGCACAGGGACACTGAAGCTTTCTTT. Protein: CASSPHRDTEAFF.

The V and J genes are TRBV28 and TRBJ1-2; 8 bases map to TRBD1. CDR3 length: 15 amino acids. With 11 bases clipped from V and 0 bases from J, the junction kept 11 bases outside the gene matches. The germline CDR1 and CDR2 sequences are MDHEN and SYDVKM. CDR3 DNA: TGTGCCGCCGCGGGACAGGCCTCGCCTAACTATGGCTACACCTTC. As protein: CAAAGQASPNYGYTF.

The chain combines TRBV4-1 with TRBJ1-1; 9 bases map to TRBD1. CDR1 MGHRA and CDR2 YSYEKL come from the germline V gene. The CDR3 totals 15 residues. J was trimmed by 11 bases and V by 5 bases; bases with no gene match: 15. The CDR3 nucleotides read TGCGCCAGCAGCGAACAGGGGGCAGGGGCCCGATGGGCTTTCTTT. Translating gives CASSEQGAGARWAFF.

The chain's CDR3 is CASGRSSGNTIYF. The CDR3 region has the DNA TGTGCCAGCGGGAGAAGCTCTGGAAACACCATATATTTT. V and J are TRBV2 and TRBJ1-3, with D uncertain. Germline V gene sequence: CDR1 SNHLY, CDR2 FYNNEI. Deletions cut 8 bases from V and 0 bases from J, with 8 bases between. The CDR3 length is 13 residues.

This clone has only one observation. The chain carries TRBV21-1 and TRBJ2-3; no check of the table's D call, TRBD2, against the DNA was made. TRBV21-1 is a documented pseudogene. The CDR3 spans 13 residues. CDR3 sequence (DNA): TGTGCCAGATCTAGCGGGGGGGCAGATACGCAGTATTTT. The encoded protein is CARSSGGADTQYF.

The chain links TRBV29-1 to TRBJ2-6; D ambiguous. CDR3 length equals 13 residues. Germline values: CDR1 SQVTM, CDR2 ANQGSEA. V shed 6 bases and J shed 4 bases, with 10 bases lying between them. The CDR3 region has the DNA TGCAGCGTAAGGGTGTCCGGGGCCAACGTCCTGACTTTC. Residues: CSVRVSGANVLTF.

V usage is TRBV6-5 and J usage is TRBJ2-3; 8 bases line up with TRBD1. This CDR3 region has 15 residues. The V gene's germline CDR1 is MNHEY and CDR2 SVGAGI. Trimming removed 7 bases from V and 6 bases from J; junction bases left unmatched: 12. The CDR3 bases are TGTGCCAGCAACCGACAGGGGCCAGGAAGGGATACGCAGTATTTT. It translates to CASNRQGPGRDTQYF.

The V gene is TRBV9, the J gene TRBJ1-3; 7 bases fit TRBD1. Trimming at V came to 6 bases and at J to 1 base, leaving 4 bases not matched to a gene. The CDR3 contains 14 residues. Germline V gene data show CDR1 as SGDLS and CDR2 as YYNGEE. The CDR3 bases are TGTGCCAGCACCCCAGGGGGTTCTGGAAACACCATATATTTT. Translation: CASTPGGSGNTIYF.

The chain employs TRBV21-1 and TRBJ2-7; TRBD1 is the table's D call, not checked against the DNA. TRBV21-1 is marked as a pseudogene. This CDR3 contains 17 residues. The CDR3 sequence is CASSKVVAGPRNYEQYF. In nucleotides, the CDR3 is TGTGCCAGCAGCAAAGTAGTCGCAGGGCCTAGGAACTACGAGCAGTACTTC.

This chain uses TRBV11-2 with TRBJ2-1, with TRBD2 identical over 14 bases. Per the germline V gene, CDR1 is SGHAT and CDR2 is FQNNGV. This CDR3 is 19 amino acids long. J lost 2 bases, V lost 2 bases, and 8 bases had no gene match. The chain's CDR3 is CASSLYRLAGGNTYNEQFF. The CDR3 DNA sequence: TGTGCCAGCAGCTTATACCGACTAGCGGGAGGGAATACCTACAATGAGCAGTTCTTC.

This clone was recorded once. The rearrangement uses TRBV7-3 and TRBJ2-6; D remains ambiguous. V shed 6 bases and J shed 0 bases, with 6 bases lying between them. Per germline, CDR1 SGHTA and CDR2 FQGTGA. The CDR3 is 14 residues long. In nucleotides, the CDR3 is TGTGCCAGCAGTAGTAACTCTGGGGCCAACGTCCTGACTTTC. Protein: CASSSNSGANVLTF.

This clone appeared once. The chain recombines TRBV19 with TRBJ2-7, with 7 bases matching TRBD1. There are 15 residues in the CDR3. In germline, CDR1 is LNHDA, CDR2 SQIVND (reference sequence). Losses at the gene ends were 2 bases for V and 3 bases for J; bases not matched to a gene: 7. CDR3 sequence (DNA): TGTGCCAGTAGTATATCGGGGACAGACTTCTACGAGCAGTACTTC. Translating it yields CASSISGTDFYEQYF.

The chain carries TRBV2 and TRBJ1-3, with D perhaps matching TRBD1 (5 bases). The CDR3 spans 13 residues. The germline gives CDR1 SNHLY, CDR2 FYNNEI. With 6 bases removed from V and 11 bases from J, the gap between germline ends came to 17 bases. The CDR3 sequence is CASRTGPLKAIYF. The DNA of the CDR3 is TGTGCCAGCAGAACGGGACCCTTGAAGGCCATATATTTT.

This clone was picked up a small number of times. This chain links TRBV7-3 with TRBJ2-3, with 9 bases fitting TRBD1. CDR1 is SGHTA and CDR2 is FQGTGA in the germline V gene. CDR3 size: 15 residues. V lost 2 bases and J lost 2; bases outside the gene matches: 2. The CDR3 is CASSLGTGYTDTQYF. The CDR3, as DNA: TGTGCCAGCAGCTTAGGGACAGGGTACACAGATACGCAGTATTTT. The full variable domain, in which reference TRBV7-3 and TRBJ2-3 provide the parts outside the CDR3, is GAGVSQTPSNKVTEKGKYVELRCDPISGHTALYWYRQSLGQGPEFLIYFQGTGAADDSGLPNDRFFAVRPEGSVSTLKIQRTERGDSAVYLCASSLGTGYTDTQYFGPGTRLTVL.

The chain carries TRBV6-1 and TRBJ1-5; no firm D call. V was shortened by 5 bases and J by 0 bases, with 2 bases between the two germline ends. CDR1 MNHNS and CDR2 SASEGT come from the germline V gene. The length of the CDR3 is 12 residues. This chain's CDR3 is CASSHSNQPQHF. CDR3 sequence (DNA): TGTGCCAGCAGTCATAGCAATCAGCCCCAGCATTTT.

This chain connects TRBV2 to TRBJ2-5, with D perhaps matching TRBD2 (6 bases). The CDR3 consists of 14 residues. Trimming shortened V by 4 bases and J by 5 bases, and 14 bases separated the two germline ends. Germline assignment: CDR1 SNHLY and CDR2 FYNNEI. CDR3 DNA: TGTGCCAGCAGTGTGAGTTTTGGAGGGGAGACCCAGTACTTC. Translating gives CASSVSFGGETQYF.

The chain links TRBV6-1 to TRBJ1-5; D remains unclear. This CDR3 has 15 amino acids. The V end was cut by 1 base, the J end by 3 bases, with 10 bases between. CDR1 and CDR2 from the germline V gene are MNHNS and SASEGT. CDR3 amino acids: CASSEGQVLNQPQHF. Written as DNA, the CDR3 is TGTGCCAGCAGTGAAGGGCAGGTTCTCAATCAGCCCCAGCATTTT.

The V call is TRBV15, the J call TRBJ1-5; D may be TRBD1 (6 bases). Germline CDR1 is LNHNV and CDR2 is YYDKDF (reference sequence). The CDR3 consists of 13 residues. V was shortened by 5 bases and J by 13 bases, with 18 bases between the two germline ends. CDR3 loop: CATSPEFRGGQHF. For the CDR3, the DNA is TGTGCCACCAGCCCCGAGTTTAGGGGGGGGCAGCATTTT.

This rearrangement joins TRBV5-1 to TRBJ2-1; D gene ambiguous. Trimming pared 4 bases from V and 5 bases from J, leaving 10 bases between. Germline CDR1 SGHRS, CDR2 YFSETQ. This CDR3 contains 13 residues. The CDR3 spells CASSLTLNNEQFF. In DNA, the CDR3 is TGCGCCAGCAGCCTGACACTTAACAATGAGCAGTTCTTC.